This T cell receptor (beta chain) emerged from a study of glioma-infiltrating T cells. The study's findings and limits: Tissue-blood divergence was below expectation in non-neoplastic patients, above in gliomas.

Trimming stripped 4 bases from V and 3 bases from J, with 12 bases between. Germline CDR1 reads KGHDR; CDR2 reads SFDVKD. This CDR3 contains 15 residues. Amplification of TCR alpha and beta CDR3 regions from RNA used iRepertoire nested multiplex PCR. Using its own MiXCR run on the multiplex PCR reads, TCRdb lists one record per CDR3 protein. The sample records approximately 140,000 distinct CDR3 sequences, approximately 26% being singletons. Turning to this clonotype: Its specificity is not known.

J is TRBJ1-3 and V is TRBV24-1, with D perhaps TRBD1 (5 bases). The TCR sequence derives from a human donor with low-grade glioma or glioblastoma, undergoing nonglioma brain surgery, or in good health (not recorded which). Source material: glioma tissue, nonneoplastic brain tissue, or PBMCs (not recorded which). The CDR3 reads CATSDPGADGNTIYF. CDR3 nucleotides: TGTGCCACCAGTGACCCCGGGGCCGATGGAAACACCATATATTTT.